A selection of T cell receptor beta chains follows, all from one sample in a study of beta chain features in type 1 diabetes. Here immunoSEQ multiplex PCR was the method, and the copy in TCRdb shows in-frame clones only, minus some. This sample has under 400,000 clones, with over 9.5% found just once. Sequencing was performed on naive CD4+ T cells from blood. The receptor source for this set is a young woman with type 1 diabetes. Each CDR3 is given without its conserved first and last residue.

V	J	CDR3
TRBV25-1	TRBJ1-5	ASSESGRTSNQPQH
TRBV28	TRBJ2-5	ASSLAGTRETQY
TRBV4-2	TRBJ2-1	ASSQVLAEYNEQF
TRBV30	TRBJ1-1	AWSGTGASEAF
TRBV5-6	TRBJ1-4	ASNRDSSSEKLF
TRBV7-9	TRBJ2-6	ASSSGGANVLT
TRBV2	TRBJ2-5	ASSLPAGGQETQY
TRBV18	TRBJ2-3	ASSTSGYADTQY
TRBV13	TRBJ2-6	ASSLEAPGANVLT
TRBV18	TRBJ2-1	ASSPRYNEQF
TRBV7-2	TRBJ2-7	ASSLGGTSAKYEQY
TRBV15	TRBJ2-4	ATSRDGAPIAKNIQY
TRBV11-2	TRBJ1-1	ASSSQGAGTEAF
TRBV5-6	TRBJ1-5	ASSRGDSNQPQH
TRBV11-2	TRBJ1-5	ASSFRGDQPQH
TRBV5-1	TRBJ2-3	ASSLSLAWGTDTQY
TRBV4-1	TRBJ2-6	ASSQGGDSGANVLT
TRBV18	TRBJ1-6	ASSSRNGQGAVAPLH
TRBV5-1	TRBJ2-1	ASSLRLANEQF
TRBV18	TRBJ2-1	ASSPGVEYNEQF
TRBV7-9	TRBJ2-1	ASSFGSSGSGLDEQF
TRBV14	TRBJ2-6	ASSQGAGANVLT
TRBV4-1	TRBJ1-5	ASSHSGTGQPQH
TRBV28	TRBJ1-6	ASITGGTGTGVGSPLH
TRBV4-1	TRBJ2-7	ASSQDEGQAFEQY
TRBV30	TRBJ2-3	AWSVSGTATGTDTQY
TRBV27	TRBJ1-2	ASSDSYGYT
TRBV20-1	TRBJ2-7	SASLSYEQY
TRBV7-8	TRBJ2-6	ATRDRLSGANVLT
TRBV18	TRBJ1-1	ASSPWGENTEAF
TRBV7-3	TRBJ2-3	ASSPLGGPDTQY
TRBV6-5	TRBJ1-1	ASSYGEVNTEAF
TRBV7-2	TRBJ1-1	ASSPQGVGTEAF
TRBV28	TRBJ2-1	ASSSTSGGYNEQF
TRBV7-2	TRBJ1-1	ASSGAVNTEAF
TRBV7-3	TRBJ2-7	ASSLIHGEQY
TRBV28	TRBJ2-5	ASSPASGALQETQY
TRBV7-9	TRBJ2-5	ASSPGTSGVETQY
TRBV5-1	TRBJ1-2	ASSPDRGRDGYT
TRBV4-1	TRBJ2-2	ASSQDLNGRGELF
TRBV2	TRBJ1-5	ASRDGSGQPQH
TRBV21-1	TRBJ2-4	ASTFITGS
TRBV7-9	TRBJ2-1	ASSLGGTINEQF
TRBV7-2	TRBJ1-4	ASSVITGGGEKLF
TRBV9	TRBJ2-6	ASSTLLGQLPSGANVLT
TRBV7-9	TRBJ2-5	ASSFGESGSQETQY
TRBV5-1	TRBJ1-4	ASSHSGGLNEKLF
TRBV15	TRBJ2-3	ATSRDPRLADTQY
TRBV28	TRBJ2-7	ASSLSPDFKHYEQY
TRBV4-1	TRBJ1-5	ASSQPQGKTSNQPQH